These T cell receptor beta chains were read from a single sample in a study of blood T cell repertoires in COVID-19. Only in-frame clones appear in the TCRdb table, and some are missing; sequencing was by immunoSEQ multiplex PCR. In the table there are some 200,000 clones, around nine tenths of which are singletons. Sequencing was performed on peripheral blood. The receptors here all came from a man between 65 and 85 years old with acute or convalescent COVID-19. Each CDR3 is given with its conserved first and last residue. Each record gives: J gene, clone size, V gene, D gene, CDR3 protein, CDR3 DNA. A D gene is named only where the DNA matches it firmly. The size of a clone is reported for some rows only, either as once, few or many, or as a class for expanded clones.

TRBJ2-2,-,TRBV7-9,-,CASSSLGGTGELFF,TGTGCCAGCAGCTCCCTGGGAGGCACCGGGGAGCTGTTTTTT
TRBJ2-7,-,TRBV7-2,TRBD2,CASSLGVAGGREQYF,TGTGCCAGCAGCTTAGGTGTGGCGGGAGGACGCGAGCAGTACTTC
TRBJ1-2,-,TRBV28,TRBD1,CASSFRGTVYGYTF,TGTGCCAGCAGTTTTAGGGGGACAGTTTATGGCTACACCTTC
TRBJ1-6,-,TRBV6-1,TRBD1,CASSEVGQGNSPLHF,TGTGCCAGCAGTGAAGTAGGACAGGGGAATTCACCCCTCCACTTT
TRBJ1-1,-,TRBV6-5,TRBD1,CASSPQQGWTEAFF,TGTGCCAGCAGCCCCCAACAGGGGTGGACTGAAGCTTTCTTT
TRBJ1-1,-,TRBV29-1,-,CSVWAVPEAFF,TGCAGCGTCTGGGCAGTCCCGGAAGCTTTCTTT
TRBJ2-7,-,TRBV7-2,TRBD1,CASSRRGQGAYEQYF,TGTGCCAGCAGCCGCCGCGGACAGGGGGCGTATGAGCAGTACTTC
TRBJ1-5,-,TRBV3-1/TRBV3-2,-,CASSQGRVGQPQHF,TGTGCCAGCAGCCAAGGGAGGGTTGGTCAGCCCCAGCATTTT
TRBJ1-1,-,TRBV2,-,CASGGGTEAFF,TGTGCCAGCGGCGGGGGGACTGAAGCTTTCTTT
TRBJ1-5,-,TRBV15,-,CATSLQGSQPQHF,TGTGCCACCAGCTTACAGGGTAGTCAGCCCCAGCATTTT
TRBJ1-2,-,TRBV28,-,CASSFGGANYGYTF,TGTGCCAGCAGTTTCGGGGGGGCTAACTATGGCTACACCTTC
TRBJ2-7,-,TRBV7-8,-,CASSFRDWSYEQYF,TGTGCCAGCAGCTTTCGGGACTGGTCCTACGAGCAGTACTTC
TRBJ2-2,-,TRBV27,TRBD1,CASSNRDRGLVGELFF,TGTGCCAGCAGTAACCGGGACAGGGGTCTTGTAGGGGAGCTGTTTTTT
TRBJ2-3,-,TRBV30,-,CAWSGQTGGDTQYF,TGTGCCTGGAGCGGACAGACAGGTGGAGATACGCAGTATTTT
TRBJ2-1,-,TRBV5-1,-,CASSLGPGSNNEQFF,TGCGCCAGCAGCTTGGGGCCAGGGTCTAACAATGAGCAGTTCTTC
TRBJ2-1,-,TRBV5-1,TRBD2,CASRAPSSGDEQFF,TGCGCCAGCAGGGCCCCCTCTAGCGGCGATGAGCAGTTCTTC
TRBJ2-3,-,TRBV5-6,TRBD1,CASSLYLGQGGDTQYF,TGTGCCAGCAGCTTGTATCTAGGACAGGGAGGAGATACGCAGTATTTT
TRBJ1-2,-,TRBV3-1/TRBV3-2,-,CASSPSMDSYYTF,TGTGCCAGCAGCCCGTCGATGGACAGCTACTACACCTTC
TRBJ1-2,-,TRBV2,TRBD1,CASSSGGNYGYTF,TGTGCCAGCAGCTCAGGGGGTAACTATGGCTACACCTTC
TRBJ1-1,-,TRBV6-1,-,CASSESVGAGTEAFF,TGTGCCAGCAGTGAAAGTGTGGGGGCGGGCACTGAAGCTTTCTTT
TRBJ1-6,-,TRBV10-3,-,CAISGQFNSPLHF,TGTGCCATCAGCGGACAGTTTAATTCACCCCTCCACTTT
TRBJ1-5,-,TRBV19,-,CASSRSTGTNQPQHF,TGTGCCAGTAGTAGGTCGACAGGAACTAATCAGCCCCAGCATTTT
TRBJ2-2,-,TRBV3-1/TRBV3-2,TRBD2,CASSLTSGRMSGELFF,TGTGCCAGCAGCCTGACTAGCGGGAGGATGAGCGGGGAGCTGTTTTTT
TRBJ2-3,-,TRBV2,TRBD1,CASSSDRGTDTQYF,TGTGCCAGCAGTTCGGACAGGGGAACAGATACGCAGTATTTT
TRBJ2-1,-,TRBV11-2,TRBD2,CASIKQSSGRANEQFF,TGTGCCAGCATCAAACAATCCAGCGGGAGGGCAAATGAGCAGTTCTTC
TRBJ2-3,-,TRBV2,TRBD2,CASSGTSGSTDTQYF,TGTGCCAGCAGTGGGACTAGCGGGAGCACAGATACGCAGTATTTT
TRBJ2-1,-,TRBV7-8,TRBD2,CASSLRSGGALFRHEQFF,TGTGCCAGCAGCTTAAGGAGCGGGGGGGCGTTATTCCGCCATGAGCAGTTCTTC
TRBJ2-5,-,TRBV20-1,TRBD2,CSASSGGPEETQYF,TGCAGTGCTAGTAGCGGGGGGCCCGAGGAGACCCAGTACTTC
TRBJ1-1,-,TRBV5-5,-,CASSASTVNTEAFF,TGTGCCAGCAGCGCCTCGACAGTGAACACTGAAGCTTTCTTT
TRBJ2-7,-,TRBV3-1/TRBV3-2,TRBD1,CASSPWTGIYEQYF,TGTGCCAGCAGCCCGTGGACAGGGATCTACGAGCAGTACTTC
TRBJ1-5,once,TRBV4-2,-,CASSQELRGGNQPQHF,TGTGCCAGCAGCCAAGAGTTAAGGGGGGGGAACCAGCCCCAGCATTTT
TRBJ2-7,few,TRBV12-3/TRBV12-4,-,CASSWGVTYEQYF,TGTGCCAGCAGTTGGGGGGTTACCTACGAGCAGTACTTC
TRBJ1-3,once,TRBV7-2,TRBD1,CASSLGQGAGGNTIYF,TGTGCCAGCAGCTTGGGACAGGGAGCCGGTGGAAACACCATATATTTT
TRBJ2-5,-,TRBV11-2,TRBD2,CASSLLAGQETQYF,TGTGCCAGCAGCTTACTAGCGGGCCAAGAGACCCAGTACTTC
TRBJ2-1,-,TRBV12-3/TRBV12-4,-,CASSPSRGGGQFF,TGTGCCAGCAGCCCTTCCCGAGGCGGAGGGCAGTTCTTC
TRBJ1-1,-,TRBV15,-,CATSRRPGGDNTEAFF,TGTGCCACCAGCAGGCGTCCCGGAGGGGACAACACTGAAGCTTTCTTT
TRBJ2-3,once,TRBV2,-,CASRPEAGIINTQYF,TGTGCCAGCAGGCCCGAGGCGGGTATAATCAATACGCAGTATTTT
TRBJ2-7,-,TRBV13,-,CASSLDLAAEQYF,TGTGCCAGCAGCTTAGATTTAGCGGCAGAGCAGTACTTC
TRBJ2-2,-,TRBV7-3,TRBD2,CASSRGLAEIFANTGELFF,TGTGCCAGCAGCCGGGGACTAGCGGAGATATTCGCGAACACCGGGGAGCTGTTTTTT
TRBJ2-1,-,TRBV5-1,TRBD2,CASSSRLAGAYNEQFF,TGCGCCAGCAGCTCACGACTAGCGGGGGCCTACAATGAGCAGTTCTTC
TRBJ1-1,-,TRBV28,-,CASTDRTGWGTEAFF,TGTGCCAGCACCGACCGAACAGGTTGGGGAACTGAAGCTTTCTTT
TRBJ1-6,-,TRBV25-1,-,CASQTLRDKGGSPLHF,TGTGCCAGCCAAACGCTCCGGGACAAAGGAGGTTCACCCCTCCACTTT
TRBJ2-7,once,TRBV18,-,CASSPLGGYEQYF,TGTGCCAGCTCACCACTAGGGGGCTACGAGCAGTACTTC
TRBJ2-3,-,TRBV6-6,TRBD2,CASRLRGSPSTDTQYF,TGTGCCAGCAGATTACGCGGGAGTCCAAGCACAGATACGCAGTATTTT
TRBJ2-3,-,TRBV7-3,TRBD2,CASSLAGGPRDTQYF,TGTGCCAGCAGCCTTGCGGGGGGCCCGCGGGATACGCAGTATTTT
TRBJ2-3,few,TRBV4-3,TRBD1,CASSQYGTGGLGTDTQYF,TGCGCCAGCAGCCAGTACGGGACAGGGGGTCTGGGCACAGATACGCAGTATTTT
TRBJ1-1,-,TRBV28,TRBD1,CASSSGGQGMAGAPWLRAFF,TGTGCCAGCAGCTCCGGGGGACAGGGGATGGCTGGGGCCCCCTGGCTTAGGGCTTTCTTT
TRBJ2-7,-,TRBV5-1,-,CASSLEGLGTYEQYF,TGCGCCAGCAGCTTGGAAGGCTTGGGCACCTACGAGCAGTACTTC
TRBJ2-7,-,TRBV28,-,CACGLGSYEQYF,TGTGCCTGCGGGCTCGGGTCCTACGAGCAGTACTTC
TRBJ1-2,-,TRBV2,-,CASSTYSYGYTF,TGTGCCAGCAGTACCTACAGCTATGGCTACACCTTC
TRBJ1-6,-,TRBV9,TRBD1,CASSPTTGGNSPLHF,TGTGCCAGCAGCCCAACGACAGGGGGGAATTCACCCCTCCACTTT
TRBJ2-1,-,TRBV24-1,TRBD2,CATSDRTSGSTEQFF,TGTGCCACCAGTGATAGGACTAGCGGGAGTACTGAGCAGTTCTTC
TRBJ1-3,-,TRBV9,-,CASSARVGAGNTIYF,TGTGCCAGCAGCGCCCGTGTGGGAGCTGGAAACACCATATATTTT
TRBJ2-1,-,TRBV19,-,CASSIVHGGSYNEQFF,TGTGCCAGTAGTATTGTCCACGGGGGCTCCTACAATGAGCAGTTCTTC
TRBJ2-7,-,TRBV6-6,-,CASSYGASYEQYF,TGTGCCAGCAGTTACGGGGCCTCCTACGAGCAGTACTTC
TRBJ1-2,-,TRBV19,TRBD1,CASRGGAGYGYTF,TGTGCCAGCCGAGGGGGCGCAGGGTATGGCTACACCTTC
TRBJ1-5,-,TRBV7-2,-,CASSLWQGSQPQHF,TGTGCCAGCAGCTTGTGGCAGGGAAGTCAGCCCCAGCATTTT
TRBJ1-2,-,TRBV4-3,-,CASSQDRYRDYGYTF,TGCGCCAGCAGCCAAGATCGGTACAGGGACTATGGCTACACCTTC
TRBJ1-2,-,TRBV3-1/TRBV3-2,-,CASSQDLQGGYTF,TGTGCCAGCAGCCAAGACCTACAGGGTGGCTACACCTTC
TRBJ1-5,-,TRBV2,-,CASNREGRSNQPQHF,TGTGCCAGCAACCGAGAGGGCAGGAGCAATCAGCCCCAGCATTTT